The sequence of this T cell receptor beta chain was determined in a study of identical twins. Study observations and caveats: With abundant cord blood beta clonotypes, insertions were fewer; memory repertoires showed no such pattern.

The V and J ends lost 3 bases and 6 bases, in that order; junction bases with no gene match: 10. Germline CDR1 is SGDLS and CDR2 is YYNGEE. CDR3 length equals 17 residues. Each CDR3 protein is one row after TCRdb ran MiXCR on the 5' RACE reads. The sample records 100,000 to 110,000 distinct CDR3 sequences, about 6.1% being singletons. As concerns this clonotype: Its target is unknown.

The source is a woman in her fifties or sixties in good health. The chain has TRBV9 and TRBJ2-2, with TRBD2 matching over 11 bases. Sample: memory T cells sorted from blood. CDR3 residues: CASSDTFSGRAPGELFF. The CDR3 DNA is TGTGCCAGCAGCGACACGTTTAGCGGGAGGGCCCCCGGGGAGCTGTTTTTT.